A single T cell receptor (beta chain) is shown here with its context. This table comes from immunoSEQ multiplex PCR, and its TCRdb copy is limited to in-frame clones, with some not included. Of tens of thousands of clones listed, around 89% are singletons. This entry is derived from a study of blood T cell repertoires in COVID-19. This sequence was found in a man in his 70s with active or convalescent COVID-19. The sample taken for sequencing was peripheral blood.

The CDR3 loop reads CASSQGTSGNQETQYF. In nucleotides, the CDR3 is TGTGCCAGCAGCCAAGGGACTAGCGGGAACCAAGAGACCCAGTACTTC. V is TRBV7-2 and J is TRBJ2-5, with 13 bases matching TRBD2. This CDR3 is 16 amino acids long. The germline gives CDR1 SGHTA, CDR2 FQGNSA. V shed 5 bases and J 0 bases; nucleotides not matched to a gene: 3.